These T cell receptor beta chains were read from a single sample in a study of CD8+CD57+ T cells in acquired aplastic anemia. TCRdb passed the reads through MiXCR, listing each CDR3 protein once. Of about 160,000 distinct CDR3 sequences detected, around 40% appear once; the ten largest clones hold 0.85% to 1.3%. Sequencing was performed on sorted CD4+, CD8+, or CD8+CD57+ T cells (not recorded which) from PBMCs. These receptors were taken from a human donor in good health. Both conserved end residues are part of each CDR3. Fields, in order: V gene, J gene, clone size, CDR3 protein. Clone size is given for some rows only: seen once, a few or many times, or a class if the clone is expanded.

TRBV19	TRBJ2-1	few	CASSINNEQFF
TRBV7-6	TRBJ2-3	once	CASSPGRQSSTDTQYF
TRBV7-9	TRBJ1-1	few	CASRPGNTEAFF
TRBV2	TRBJ1-3	.	CASSDSGATGNTIYF
TRBV10-3	TRBJ1-2	.	CAMVRAYGYTF
TRBV20-1	TRBJ2-7	.	CSAGDRGYEQYF
TRBV6-2/TRBV6-3	TRBJ2-7	.	CASSSPEVRGIDEQYF
TRBV7-8	TRBJ1-1	.	CASSRSTGGNTEAFF
TRBV19	TRBJ2-3	.	CASSMSTSRASDTQYF
TRBV2	TRBJ1-1	many	CASSERGVRNTEAFF
TRBV7-6	TRBJ2-7	.	CASSLGDRGNYEQYF
TRBV5-5	TRBJ2-5	.	CASSLSRLVETQYF
TRBV6-1	TRBJ2-2	few	CASSRQGGNTGELFF
TRBV25-1	TRBJ2-7	.	CASSPGTGSYEQCF
TRBV20-1	TRBJ2-5	.	CSAHGGGTGETQYF
TRBV7-9	TRBJ1-6	.	CASSYGQGLALHF
TRBV20-1	TRBJ2-7	few	CSAREGVGGYEQYF
TRBV10-2	TRBJ2-7	.	CASSDGGASYEQYF
TRBV20-1	TRBJ2-7	many	CSARDPSGRSFYEQYF
TRBV6-2/TRBV6-3	TRBJ2-1	.	CASSYTAGSPQGAAEQFF
TRBV10-1	TRBJ2-7	.	CASSESGGSPYEQYF
TRBV19	TRBJ2-7	many	CASSATLGSGRREQYF
TRBV20-1	TRBJ2-2	many	CSAGGGGANTGELFF
TRBV12-3/TRBV12-4	TRBJ1-5	many	CASTPQVTEPQHF
TRBV20-1	TRBJ2-7	.	CSAQVAGSSSYEQYF
TRBV10-1	TRBJ1-3	.	CASSFQGSISATIYF
TRBV5-1	TRBJ1-1	many	CASSYGTGSFLDTEAFF
TRBV5-1	TRBJ2-3	many	CASSLGAGGTTDTQYF
TRBV20-1	TRBJ1-5	.	CSARDSNQPLHF
TRBV19	TRBJ2-1	many	CASSIGRDGEQFF
TRBV24-1	TRBJ1-2	many	CATSRGPYGYTF
TRBV20-1	TRBJ2-7	many	CSAREAGTYEQYF
TRBV4-1	TRBJ2-1	many	CASSQGLGLGGYNEQFF
TRBV2	TRBJ2-5	.	CASSDGVGLKTQYF
TRBV5-1	TRBJ1-6	.	CASSSLNPIDSPLHF
TRBV2	TRBJ2-7	.	CASTGRLEQYF
TRBV11-2	TRBJ2-1	once	CASSRAGGSYNEQFF
TRBV20-1	TRBJ1-2	.	CSATRDRGHGYTF
TRBV20-1	TRBJ2-2	many	CSARASGSPGELFF
TRBV25-1	TRBJ1-3	.	CASSEYVGNTIYF
TRBV20-1	TRBJ2-1	.	CSALAGGPDEQFF
TRBV19	TRBJ2-7	many	CASSITGSRSYEQYF
TRBV7-3	TRBJ1-5	many	CASSLGGQGQPNQPQHF
TRBV9	TRBJ2-1	many	CASSPQAGGAYNEQFF
TRBV15	TRBJ2-1	few	CATSRDFLGWAFF
TRBV10-3	TRBJ2-2	.	CAIRKTGELFF
TRBV2	TRBJ1-3	.	CASSDAASGNTIYF
TRBV13	.	.	CASSLEGTGGYNEQYF
TRBV20-1	TRBJ1-5	.	CSARDSWQDQPQHF
TRBV16	TRBJ2-7	.	CASSQRGRDYPNEQYF
TRBV29-1	TRBJ2-7	many	CSVSGQGRFEQYF
TRBV7-9	TRBJ2-5	once	CASSLVAEETQYF
TRBV20-1	TRBJ2-3	many	CSARGTGGTDTQYF
TRBV5-6	TRBJ2-1	many	CASRLSGDRFVQFF
TRBV29-1	TRBJ2-7	few	CSVLVINSYEQYF
TRBV5-1	TRBJ1-1	many	CASSSPYSTRGITEAFF
TRBV20-1	TRBJ1-3	once	CSASPDRTGNTIYF
TRBV7-2	TRBJ2-2	many	CASSLNAANTGELFF
TRBV7-9	TRBJ1-2	many	CASSLGTGFYGYTF